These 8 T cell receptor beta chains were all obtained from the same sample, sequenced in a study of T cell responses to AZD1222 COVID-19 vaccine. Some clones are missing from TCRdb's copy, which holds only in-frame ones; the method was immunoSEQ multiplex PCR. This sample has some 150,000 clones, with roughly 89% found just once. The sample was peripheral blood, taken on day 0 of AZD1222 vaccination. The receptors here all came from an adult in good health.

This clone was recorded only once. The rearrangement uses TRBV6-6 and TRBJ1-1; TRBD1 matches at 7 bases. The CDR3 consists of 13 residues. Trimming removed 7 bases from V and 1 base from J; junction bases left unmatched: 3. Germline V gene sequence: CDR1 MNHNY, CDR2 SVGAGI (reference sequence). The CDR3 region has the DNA TGTGCCAGCACGCGACAGGGGAACACTGAAGCTTTCTTT. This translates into CASTRQGNTEAFF.

CDR3: CASTERTGGSEAFF. The CDR3 region has the DNA TGTGCCAGCACCGAACGGACAGGGGGCTCTGAAGCTTTCTTT. The V gene is TRBV2, the J gene TRBJ1-1; 11 bases are shared with TRBD1. CDR1 and CDR2 from the germline V gene are SNHLY and FYNNEI. This CDR3 is 14 amino acids long. V trimming: 7 bases; J trimming: 6 bases; junction bases outside the gene matches: 7.

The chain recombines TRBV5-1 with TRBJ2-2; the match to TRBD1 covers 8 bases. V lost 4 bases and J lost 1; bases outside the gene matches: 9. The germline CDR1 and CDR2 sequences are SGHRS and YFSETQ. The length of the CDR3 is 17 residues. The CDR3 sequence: CASSLYLQGENTGELFF. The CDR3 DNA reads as TGCGCCAGCAGCCTTTATCTACAGGGGGAGAACACCGGGGAGCTGTTTTTT.

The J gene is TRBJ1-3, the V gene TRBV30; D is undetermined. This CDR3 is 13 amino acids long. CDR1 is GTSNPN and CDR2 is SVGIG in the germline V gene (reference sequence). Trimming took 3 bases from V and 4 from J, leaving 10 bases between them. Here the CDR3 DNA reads TGTGCCTGGAGGGATCATGGGGGAAACACCATATATTTT. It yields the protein CAWRDHGGNTIYF.

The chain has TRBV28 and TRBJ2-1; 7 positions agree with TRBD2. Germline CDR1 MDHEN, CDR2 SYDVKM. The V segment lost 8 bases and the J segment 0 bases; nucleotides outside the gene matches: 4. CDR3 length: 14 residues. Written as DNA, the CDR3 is TGTGCCAGCGGCGGGACTATCTCCTACAATGAGCAGTTCTTC. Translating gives CASGGTISYNEQFF.

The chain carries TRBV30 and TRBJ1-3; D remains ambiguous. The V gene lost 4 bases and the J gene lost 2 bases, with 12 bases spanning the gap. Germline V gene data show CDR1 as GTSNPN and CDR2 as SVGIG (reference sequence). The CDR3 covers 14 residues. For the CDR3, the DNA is TGTGCCTGGATGGCCTCAATTACTGGAAACACCATATATTTT. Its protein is CAWMASITGNTIYF. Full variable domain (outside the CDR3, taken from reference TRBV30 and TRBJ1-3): SQTIHQWPATLVQPVGSPLSLECTVEGTSNPNLYWYRQAAGRGLQLLFYSVGIGQISSEVPQNLSASRPQDRQFILSSKKLLLSDSGFYLCAWMASITGNTIYFGEGSWLTVV.

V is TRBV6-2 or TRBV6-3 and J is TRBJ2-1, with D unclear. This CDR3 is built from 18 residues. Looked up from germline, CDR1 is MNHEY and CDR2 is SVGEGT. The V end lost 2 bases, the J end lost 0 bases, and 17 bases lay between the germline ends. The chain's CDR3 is CASSYELKTESSYNEQFF. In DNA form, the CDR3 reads TGTGCCAGCAGTTACGAACTTAAGACCGAAAGCTCCTACAATGAGCAGTTCTTC.

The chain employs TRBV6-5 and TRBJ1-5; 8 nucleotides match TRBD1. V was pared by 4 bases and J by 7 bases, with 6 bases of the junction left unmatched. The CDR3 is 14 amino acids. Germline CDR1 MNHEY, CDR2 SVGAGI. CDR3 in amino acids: CASSFDRGGQPQHF. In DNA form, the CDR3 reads TGTGCCAGCAGTTTCGACAGGGGAGGGCAGCCCCAGCATTTT.